The 21 T cell receptor beta chains presented below share a single source sample, sequenced in a study of T cells in placental villitis. This was the immunoSEQ v4 assay. Data came from immunoSEQ multiplex PCR; TCRdb stores just in-frame clones and leaves some out. The sample shows around 5,700 clones, 78% of them seen only once. The sample consisted of placental tissue containing maternal and fetal cells. All receptors derive from a human patient with infectious villitis; the placental T cells may come from both mother and fetus.

V is TRBV2 and J is TRBJ2-7, with D possibly matching TRBD2 (6 bases). The CDR3 is made up of 15 amino acids. CDR1 is SNHLY, CDR2 FYNNEI, per germline. V was pared by 4 bases and J by 5 bases, with 18 bases between. CDR3 in DNA: TGTGCCAGCAGTGCGCGGGGATACAAGGGAGACGAGCAGTACTTC. Protein product: CASSARGYKGDEQYF.

About this clone itself: The sample has other DNA sequences that encode this CDR3 too. The V call is TRBV7-2, the J call TRBJ2-5, with 7 bases lining up with TRBD2. The CDR3 loop spans 14 amino acids. Trimming took 0 bases from V and 2 from J; bases not matched to a gene: 0. CDR1 and CDR2 from the germline V gene are SGHTA and FQGNSA. CDR3 region: CASSLAGGQETQYF. The CDR3 DNA follows: TGTGCCAGCAGCTTAGCGGGGGGGCAAGAGACCCAGTACTTC.

V is TRBV2 and J is TRBJ1-4; possible D gene TRBD1, 6 bases. The CDR3 is 12 residues long. V shed 6 bases and J shed 7 bases, with 9 bases lying between them. Germline CDR1 reads SNHLY; CDR2 reads FYNNEI. The chain's CDR3 is CASRWTAEKLFF. CDR3 DNA: TGTGCCAGCAGATGGACAGCTGAAAAACTGTTTTTT.

This chain connects TRBV7-9 to TRBJ2-5; 11 nucleotides agree with TRBD2. This CDR3 has 15 residues. Unmatched junction bases numbered 7, after V lost 5 bases and J lost 5 bases. Germline CDR1 reads SEHNR; CDR2 reads FQNEAQ (reference sequence). The chain's CDR3 is CASSPGSSGGETQYF. The CDR3 DNA reads as TGTGCCAGCAGCCCGGGATCTAGCGGGGGGGAGACCCAGTACTTC.

The chain recombines TRBV7-9 with TRBJ1-1; no firm D call. Germline V gene lookup returns CDR1 SEHNR and CDR2 FQNEAQ (reference sequence). With 0 bases removed from V and 8 bases from J, the gap between germline ends came to 13 bases. The CDR3 length is 14 residues. The CDR3, as DNA: TGTGCCAGCAGCTTAGCCCCCCAAGCTCCAGAAGCTTTCTTT. This encodes CASSLAPQAPEAFF.

The chain employs TRBV7-9 and TRBJ1-2, with D possibly TRBD1 on 5 matching bases. The V end lost 5 bases, the J end lost 5 bases, and 15 bases lay between the germline ends. This CDR3 has 14 residues. CDR1 is SEHNR, CDR2 FQNEAQ, per germline (reference sequence). This CDR3 is CASSPPWGDYGYTF. In DNA, the CDR3 is TGTGCCAGCAGCCCACCCTGGGGGGATTATGGCTACACCTTC.

J is TRBJ1-5 and V is TRBV6-5, with a tentative D call TRBD1 (5 bases). The length of the CDR3 is 14 residues. The germline CDR1 and CDR2 sequences are MNHEY and SVGAGI. Deletions cut 4 bases from V and 4 bases from J, with 11 bases between. DNA for the CDR3: TGTGCCAGCAGTTTGGGGACGGAGAATCAGCCCCAGCATTTT. Translation: CASSLGTENQPQHF.

This chain connects TRBV15 to TRBJ1-1, with 8 bases aligning to TRBD1. CDR3 length equals 13 residues. Trimming cost V 1 base and J 5 bases; bases outside gene matches: 0. Germline V lookup: CDR1 LNHNV, CDR2 YYDKDF (reference sequence). The CDR3 nucleotides are TGTGCCACCAGCAGAGGACAGGGGACTGAAGCTTTCTTT. This sequence encodes CATSRGQGTEAFF.

V is TRBV6-5 and J is TRBJ1-4; no definite D call. From germline, CDR1 is MNHEY and CDR2 SVGAGI. V was trimmed by 2 bases and J by 5 bases, leaving 9 bases between them. This CDR3 is built from 14 residues. Written as DNA, the CDR3 is TGTGCCAGCAGTTACGGACGAGGGAATGAAAAACTGTTTTTT. Amino acid sequence: CASSYGRGNEKLFF.

A few counts support this clone. The J gene is TRBJ2-1, the V gene TRBV5-1; 12 bases are shared with TRBD2. The V and J ends lost 0 bases and 8 bases, in that order; junction bases with no gene match: 6. Germline assignment: CDR1 SGHRS and CDR2 YFSETQ. This CDR3 has 16 residues. DNA of the CDR3: TGCGCCAGCAGCTTGGCACTCTCTAGCGGGGGGGATGAGCAGTTCTTC. This codes for CASSLALSSGGDEQFF.

This clone was detected only once. The chain is built from TRBV7-3 and TRBJ2-1; D gene unclear. The CDR3 is made up of 14 amino acids. CDR1 is SGHTA and CDR2 is FQGTGA in the germline V gene. V was shortened by 3 bases and J by 0 bases, with 6 bases between the two germline ends. CDR3 loop: CASSLSLSYNEQFF. DNA for the CDR3: TGTGCCAGCAGCTTGTCTCTCTCCTACAATGAGCAGTTCTTC.

The chain joins TRBV30 to TRBJ2-6, with unresolved D. The V end lost 3 bases, the J end lost 0 bases, and 3 bases lay between the germline ends. Germline CDR1 is GTSNPN and CDR2 is SVGIG (reference sequence). The CDR3 consists of 13 residues. This CDR3 reads CAWRVSGANVLTF. In DNA, the CDR3 is TGTGCCTGGAGGGTCTCTGGGGCCAACGTCCTGACTTTC.

For this clone: One junction end disagrees with the germline gene, perhaps due to a read error. The rearrangement links TRBV7-2 to TRBJ2-4, with 13 bases fitting TRBD2. This CDR3 spans 16 amino acids. The germline gives CDR1 SGHTA, CDR2 FQGNSA. The CDR3 region is CANSGRDRLAGGIQYF. CDR3 sequence (DNA): TGTGCCAACAGCGGCCGGGACAGACTAGCGGGGGGCATTCAGTACTTC.

CDR3 in DNA: TGTGCCAGCAGCCGGACAGGGGACGCTGAAGCTTTCTTT. This translates into CASSRTGDAEAFF. The V call is TRBV7-6, the J call TRBJ1-1; 9 nucleotides agree with TRBD1. Germline V gene data show CDR1 as SGHVS and CDR2 as FNYEAQ. Losses at the gene ends were 5 bases for V and 6 bases for J; bases not matched to a gene: 4. The CDR3 spans 13 residues.

The chain uses TRBV7-8 and TRBJ1-6; weak D call: TRBD1 (6 bases). The CDR3 runs 15 residues. CDR1 SGHVS and CDR2 FQNEAQ come from the germline V gene. Trimming removed 1 base at V and 7 bases at J, with 11 bases between. CDR3 amino acids: CASSLGPGANSPLHF. CDR3 in DNA: TGTGCCAGCAGCTTAGGCCCGGGGGCAAATTCACCCCTCCACTTT.

The chain is built from TRBV28 and TRBJ1-1; TRBD1 might be the D (5 bases). V lost 2 bases and J lost 1, with 17 bases in between. Per the germline V gene, CDR1 is MDHEN and CDR2 is SYDVKM. This CDR3 region has 17 residues. CDR3 sequence: CASSLGPIREPNTEAFF. Here the CDR3 DNA reads TGTGCCAGCAGTTTAGGACCCATCAGGGAACCGAACACTGAAGCTTTCTTT.

The chain couples TRBV10-3 to TRBJ1-1; a possible D gene is TRBD1 (5 bases). Germline V CDR1 and CDR2: ENHRY, SYGVKD. This CDR3 comprises 12 residues. V was cut by 6 bases and J by 2 bases, with 7 bases left in between. CDR3 nucleotides: TGTGCCATCAGCGGGACCAACACTGAAGCTTTCTTT. It is translated as CAISGTNTEAFF.

For this clone: A read error may account for a junction end that differs from germline. The chain combines TRBV6-1 with TRBJ2-7; D not resolved. The CDR3 has 14 amino acids. Germline V gene lookup returns CDR1 MNHNS and CDR2 SASEGT. The CDR3 loop is CASSDGSQSSEQYF. The CDR3 DNA reads as TGTGCCAGCAGTGACGGCTCCCAGTCCTCCGAGCAGTACTTC.

The chain employs TRBV28 and TRBJ1-1; no clear D. The V gene's germline CDR1 is MDHEN and CDR2 SYDVKM. This CDR3 has 14 amino acids. Trimming took off 5 bases at V and 0 bases at J, with 10 bases between the two ends. In nucleotides, the CDR3 is TGTGCCAGCAGTCCGTTTGGGGTGAACACTGAAGCTTTCTTT. Translation gives CASSPFGVNTEAFF. The entire variable domain, with the rest obtained from reference TRBV28 and TRBJ1-1, is as follows: DVKVTQSSRYLVKRTGEKVFLECVQDMDHENMFWYRQDPGLGLRLIYFSYDVKMKEKGDIPEGYSVSREKKERFSLILESASTNQTSMYLCASSPFGVNTEAFFGQGTRLTVV.

This clone was seen a few times. The chain couples TRBV19 to TRBJ2-1; perhaps TRBD1 as D (5 bases). Germline-derived CDR1 and CDR2 are LNHDA and SQIVND (reference sequence). V dropped 6 bases and J dropped 9 bases, with 18 bases sitting between them. The CDR3 contains 14 residues. The CDR3 bases are TGTGCCAGTAGGCGAGATCCTAGGGGCGGTGAGCAGTTCTTC. This sequence encodes CASRRDPRGGEQFF. The whole variable domain, remainder taken from reference TRBV19 and TRBJ2-1, is DGGITQSPKYLFRKEGQNVTLSCEQNLNHDAMYWYRQDPGQGLRLIYYSQIVNDFQKGDIAEGYSVSREKKESFPLTVTSAQKNPTAFYLCASRRDPRGGEQFFGPGTRLTVL.

The gene calls are TRBV29-1 and TRBJ1-1; unclear D gene. Looked up from germline, CDR1 is SQVTM and CDR2 is ANQGSEA. V was clipped by 5 bases and J by 2 bases, with 6 bases between them. The CDR3 runs 11 residues. CDR3 amino acids: CSVYDNTEAFF. In DNA form, the CDR3 reads TGCAGCGTTTATGATAACACTGAAGCTTTCTTT.